These 27 T cell receptor beta chains were sequenced from one sample in a study of Ad26.COV2.S vaccination and SARS-CoV-2 variants (dated by TCRdb to the early 2020s). Library preparation used the immunoSEQ multiplex PCR assay. TCRdb holds this immuneACCESS table with in-frame rearrangements only. Some clones are missing; in checked studies, unresolved V genes explain under half, and the rest has no known cause. The sample yields 440,000 or so clones; around 90% were counted once. The top ten hold about 4.4% of the sample. Interpreted using the paper, the treatment or condition label stands for: about 20 received Ad26.COV2.S at low or high dose, single or two shots; roughly five received placebo; per-sample allocation not given. For vaccine and placebo recipients, the sequenced repertoires came from samples collected on day 63 after the first injection. This material consisted of peripheral blood, taken in a trial of Ad26.COV2.S vaccine versus placebo. Receptors originate from a person aged 18-65 years who received the Ad26.COV2.S COVID-19 vaccine or a placebo.

V gene TRBV9 combines with J gene TRBJ2-7; unclear D gene. V shed 0 bases and J shed 2 bases, with 9 bases lying between them. Looked up from germline, CDR1 is SGDLS and CDR2 is YYNGEE. This CDR3 is 14 amino acids long. As DNA, the CDR3 is TGTGCCAGCAGCGTAGGTTCTACACCCTACGAGCAGTACTTC. This codes for CASSVGSTPYEQYF.

The chain couples TRBV10-2 to TRBJ2-3, with D possibly being TRBD2 (6 bases). CDR3 length: 13 amino acids. Germline V gene sequence: CDR1 WSHSY, CDR2 SAAADI. Trimming stripped 9 bases from V and 1 base from J, with 11 bases between. The CDR3 nucleotides read TGCGCCAGTCGAACGGGGGGCACAGATACGCAGTATTTT. Protein: CASRTGGTDTQYF.

The gene calls are TRBV28 and TRBJ1-2, with 7 bases aligning to TRBD1. The germline V gene has CDR1 MDHEN and CDR2 SYDVKM. Unmatched junction bases numbered 8, after V lost 5 bases and J lost 8 bases. CDR3 length: 13 residues. DNA for the CDR3: TGTGCCAGCAGTACAAGGGGGCGAGGAGGCTACACCTTC. This translates into CASSTRGRGGYTF.

The count of this clone is one. The V gene is TRBV7-2, the J gene TRBJ2-5, with 7 bases fitting TRBD2. This CDR3 is 16 amino acids long. The trim removed 0 bases at V and 1 base at J, leaving 5 bases unmatched. From germline, CDR1 is SGHTA and CDR2 FQGNSA. This CDR3 reads CASSLASPSGQETQYF. The CDR3, as DNA: TGTGCCAGCAGCTTAGCGAGTCCTAGCGGCCAAGAGACCCAGTACTTC.

The DNA for the CDR3 is TGTGCCAGTAGTATAGAAGCGCCTACTGAGCAGTTCTTC. Translation: CASSIEAPTEQFF. The chain has TRBV19 and TRBJ2-1, with D unclear. Between the trimmed V and J ends, which lost 0 bases and 9 bases, there was a span of 9 bases. The CDR3 totals 13 residues. CDR1 LNHDA and CDR2 SQIVND come from the germline V gene (reference sequence).

The gene calls are TRBV12-3 or TRBV12-4 and TRBJ2-7; 8 bases are shared with TRBD1. V shed 9 bases, J shed 5 bases, and the junction held 6 bases outside the gene matches. This CDR3 contains 12 residues. As DNA, the CDR3 is TGTGCCAGTGGACAGGGTGTGAACGAGCAGTACTTC. Residues: CASGQGVNEQYF.

The chain carries TRBV30 and TRBJ2-2; D unclear. Per the germline V gene, CDR1 is GTSNPN and CDR2 is SVGIG (reference sequence). Trimming cost V 0 bases and J 4 bases, with 6 bases left between them. CDR3 length: 13 amino acids. The CDR3 nucleotides are TGTGCCTGGAGTGTATACAGCACCGGGGAGCTGTTTTTT. The encoded protein is CAWSVYSTGELFF. Combining the CDR3 with reference TRBV30 and TRBJ2-2 gives the whole variable domain SQTIHQWPATLVQPVGSPLSLECTVEGTSNPNLYWYRQAAGRGLQLLFYSVGIGQISSEVPQNLSASRPQDRQFILSSKKLLLSDSGFYLCAWSVYSTGELFFGEGSRLTVL.

The chain links TRBV11-2 to TRBJ2-1; D unclear. The V end lost 3 bases, the J end lost 0 bases, and 9 bases lay between the germline ends. The CDR3 is 15 amino acids. CDR1 SGHAT and CDR2 FQNNGV come from the germline V gene. The CDR3 region is CASSFGRSSYNEQFF. In DNA form, the CDR3 reads TGTGCCAGCAGCTTCGGCCGAAGCTCCTACAATGAGCAGTTCTTC.

This sequence joins TRBV20-1 and TRBJ1-1; D remains ambiguous. CDR1 DFQATT and CDR2 SNEGSKA come from the germline V gene (reference sequence). The CDR3 loop spans 12 amino acids. Trimming pared 3 bases from V and 1 base from J, leaving 6 bases between. The CDR3: CSASLQNTEAFF. The CDR3 DNA reads as TGCAGTGCTAGTCTCCAGAACACTGAAGCTTTCTTT.

CDR3 sequence: CASSLGLAEISYEQYF. CDR3 bases: TGTGCCAGCAGTTTGGGACTAGCGGAGATCTCCTACGAGCAGTACTTC. The rearrangement links TRBV27 to TRBJ2-7, with 11 bases aligning to TRBD2. Per the germline V gene, CDR1 is MNHEY and CDR2 is SMNVEV (reference sequence). The CDR3 covers 16 residues. J lost 0 bases, V lost 3 bases, and 4 bases had no gene match.

This clone was counted a single time. The rearrangement joins TRBV5-1 to TRBJ2-7, with 7 bases matching TRBD1. Germline CDR1 reads SGHRS; CDR2 reads YFSETQ. CDR3 size: 14 residues. The V and J ends lost 6 bases and 2 bases, in that order; junction bases with no gene match: 8. This CDR3 reads CASTPGQSTYEQYF. DNA of the CDR3: TGCGCCAGCACTCCGGGACAGAGTACCTACGAGCAGTACTTC.

The chain carries TRBV13 and TRBJ1-1, with TRBD1 identical over 8 bases. The CDR3 is 16 amino acids. Trimming removed 5 bases from V and 3 bases from J; junction bases left unmatched: 11. Looked up from germline, CDR1 is PRHDT and CDR2 is FYEKMQ (reference sequence). The CDR3 region is CASSPTRGRWDTEAFF. The DNA for the CDR3 is TGTGCCAGCAGCCCAACCAGGGGGCGGTGGGACACTGAAGCTTTCTTT.

This chain connects TRBV6-2 or TRBV6-3 to TRBJ2-3, with D possibly matching TRBD2 (5 bases). V lost 6 bases, J lost 2 bases, and 12 bases lay in between. This CDR3 is 14 amino acids long. Germline V gene sequence: CDR1 MNHEY, CDR2 SVGEGT. The CDR3 DNA sequence: TGTGCCAGCAGCCCCGGCGACTACACAGATACGCAGTATTTT. Protein: CASSPGDYTDTQYF.

Details on this clone: Other DNA sequences in this sample translate to the same CDR3. The genes are TRBV12-3 or TRBV12-4 and TRBJ1-1; D possibly corresponds to TRBD1 (6 bases). The CDR3 spans 12 residues. Trimming shortened V by 4 bases and J by 3 bases, and 6 bases separated the two germline ends. CDR3 coding DNA: TGTGCCAGCAGTTACAGGGACACTGAAGCTTTCTTT. Protein product: CASSYRDTEAFF.

The CDR3 sequence is CASSTGILGEQYF. CDR3 nucleotide sequence: TGCGCCAGCAGCACCGGGATCCTTGGTGAGCAGTACTTC. The gene calls are TRBV4-1 and TRBJ2-7; perhaps TRBD2 as D (5 bases). V dropped 5 bases and J dropped 7 bases, with 15 bases sitting between them. Germline V gene lookup returns CDR1 MGHRA and CDR2 YSYEKL. The CDR3 totals 13 residues.

V gene TRBV7-2 combines with J gene TRBJ2-7; 11 bases map to TRBD1. Germline-derived CDR1 and CDR2 are SGHTA and FQGNSA. This CDR3 region has 14 residues. V dropped 5 bases and J dropped 3; count of bases not matched to a gene: 3. The CDR3 DNA reads TGTGCCAGCAGCGCCGGGACAGGGGGCTACGAGCAGTACTTC. Its translation: CASSAGTGGYEQYF.

The V and J genes are TRBV9 and TRBJ2-1, with a possible D match to TRBD2 (5 bases). Germline values: CDR1 SGDLS, CDR2 YYNGEE. The CDR3 has 12 residues. Trimming removed 4 bases from V and 6 bases from J, with 8 bases in between. DNA of the CDR3: TGTGCCAGCAGCCGCGCGGGCAATGAGCAGTTCTTC. It translates to CASSRAGNEQFF.

In DNA, the CDR3 is TGCGCCAGCAGCCCGCGGGAGGGAATGAAGGACACTGAAGCTTTCTTT. Translating it yields CASSPREGMKDTEAFF. The gene calls are TRBV5-1 and TRBJ1-1; D is unclear. Germline V lookup: CDR1 SGHRS, CDR2 YFSETQ. There are 16 residues in the CDR3. With 4 bases removed from V and 3 bases from J, the gap between germline ends came to 19 bases.

The rearrangement joins TRBV4-3 to TRBJ1-6; D is unresolved. CDR3 size: 14 residues. The germline V gene encodes CDR1 LGHNA and CDR2 YSLEER. Trimming left V 1 base short and J 9 bases short, with 10 bases between. CDR3 DNA: TGCGCCAGCAGCCAAGGGAAGGAGTCTTCACCCCTCCACTTT. This encodes CASSQGKESSPLHF.

In its sample, this clone was seen once. The chain combines TRBV27 with TRBJ2-5, with 11 bases matching TRBD2. The CDR3 runs 18 residues. The J segment lost 7 bases and the V segment lost 0 bases, leaving 13 bases of the junction unmatched. Germline values: CDR1 MNHEY, CDR2 SMNVEV (reference sequence). The CDR3 region is CASSLSGVTSGMRGTQYF. The CDR3 DNA reads TGTGCCAGCAGTTTATCCGGGGTGACTAGCGGGATGAGGGGGACCCAGTACTTC.

The V and J genes are TRBV9 and TRBJ2-2, with TRBD2 matching 11 bases. V gave up 4 bases and J gave up 8 bases; unmatched junction bases: 16. Per the germline V gene, CDR1 is SGDLS and CDR2 is YYNGEE. The CDR3 spans 18 residues. The CDR3 loop is CASSPRGRLAGGSGELFF. The CDR3 nucleotides read TGTGCCAGCAGCCCGAGGGGTAGGCTAGCGGGAGGATCTGGGGAGCTGTTTTTT.

The chain couples TRBV7-9 to TRBJ2-5; 7 positions match TRBD2. This CDR3 comprises 16 residues. Germline-derived CDR1 and CDR2 are SEHNR and FQNEAQ (reference sequence). With V trimmed by 2 bases and J by 5 bases, 11 bases remained unmatched. CDR3 bases: TGTGCCAGCAGCTTAACTTTGCGGGAGAGGCGGGAGACCCAGTACTTC. Translated, it gives CASSLTLRERRETQYF.

The chain joins TRBV7-9 to TRBJ2-1; D is tentatively TRBD1 or TRBD2 (7 bases each). Trimming removed 5 bases at V and 2 bases at J, with 22 bases between. This CDR3 has 18 amino acids. Germline V gene lookup returns CDR1 SEHNR and CDR2 FQNEAQ (reference sequence). CDR3 sequence: CASSHQGGPGVPYNEQFF. In nucleotides, the CDR3 is TGTGCCAGCAGCCACCAGGGGGGGCCGGGAGTCCCCTACAATGAGCAGTTCTTC.

This chain links TRBV29-1 with TRBJ2-2; weak D call: TRBD1 (6 bases). The CDR3 is 15 amino acids. Germline assignment: CDR1 SQVTM and CDR2 ANQGSEA. The ends were cut back, 5 bases at V and 5 bases at J, with 18 bases in the middle. The CDR3: CSVNLVAGQTGELFF. As DNA, the CDR3 is TGCAGCGTTAATTTGGTGGCAGGACAGACCGGGGAGCTGTTTTTT.

This clone is a singleton in its sample. The V gene is TRBV5-5, the J gene TRBJ1-1; D might be TRBD1 (5 bases). The CDR3 has 14 residues. V lost 4 bases, J lost 0 bases, and 10 bases lay in between. Germline lookup yields CDR1 SGHKS and CDR2 YYEKEE (reference sequence). The CDR3 nucleotides read TGTGCCAGCAGCCCAAGGACACTGAACACTGAAGCTTTCTTT. Its translation is CASSPRTLNTEAFF.

V usage is TRBV18 and J usage is TRBJ1-3, with 7 bases identical to TRBD1. Germline values: CDR1 KGHSH, CDR2 LQKENI. Germline trimming cut 6 bases from V and 0 bases from J; bases unmatched to any gene: 8. The CDR3 is 16 residues long. The CDR3 DNA sequence: TGTGCCAGCTCTCAAAGACAGGGACTCTCTGGAAACACCATATATTTT. Residues: CASSQRQGLSGNTIYF.

V and J are TRBV29-1 and TRBJ2-7; 11 positions agree with TRBD1. With 6 bases clipped from V and 4 bases from J, the junction kept 8 bases outside the gene matches. CDR3 length equals 14 residues. CDR1 is SQVTM, CDR2 ANQGSEA, per germline. The CDR3 DNA follows: TGCAGCGTCATCCCGGGACAGGGGGAATACGAGCAGTACTTC. The encoded protein is CSVIPGQGEYEQYF.